The 10 T cell receptor beta chains below were found in one sample sequenced in a study of neurological immune-mediated disorders. Using its own MiXCR run on the 5' RACE reads, TCRdb lists one record per CDR3 protein. This table holds under 50,000 distinct CDR3 sequences, 11% found once. Sequencing used CD4+ T cells from blood. The origin of the receptors is a young woman with HTLV-1-associated myelopathy (HAM/TSP).

This clonotype was observed at least ten times. The chain combines TRBV20-1 with TRBJ2-3; no clear D. Between the trimmed V and J ends, which lost 6 bases and 6 bases, there was a span of 7 bases. Germline V lookup: CDR1 DFQATT, CDR2 SNEGSKA (reference sequence). The CDR3 runs 10 residues. The CDR3 sequence is CSASQDTQYF. Here the CDR3 DNA reads TGCAGTGCCTCACAGGATACGCAGTATTTT.

This clonotype came up many times. The chain carries TRBV20-1 and TRBJ1-5, with a weak D call TRBD1 (6 bases). The V end was cut by 2 bases, the J end by 4 bases, with 9 bases between. This CDR3 is 13 amino acids long. Per germline, CDR1 DFQATT and CDR2 SNEGSKA (reference sequence). CDR3 in amino acids: CSARTRGNQPQHF. The CDR3 coding sequence is TGCAGTGCTAGAACCAGGGGAAATCAGCCCCAGCATTTT.

This clonotype was recorded many times. The J gene is TRBJ1-2, the V gene TRBV20-1; D might be TRBD1 (6 bases). The germline CDR1 and CDR2 sequences are DFQATT and SNEGSKA (reference sequence). V gave up 0 bases and J gave up 4 bases, with 12 bases separating them. The CDR3 contains 14 residues. The CDR3 DNA is TGCAGTGCTAGAGATGGGACATCCTCCTATGGCTACACCTTC. Translated: CSARDGTSSYGYTF.

Ten or more counts support this clonotype. The rearrangement uses TRBV19 and TRBJ2-2; TRBD1 agrees at 8 bases. CDR3 length equals 16 residues. Germline values: CDR1 LNHDA, CDR2 SQIVND (reference sequence). V lost 1 base and J lost 2; bases outside the gene matches: 3. CDR3 protein: CASSIAGTGNTGELFF. Written as DNA, the CDR3 is TGTGCCAGTAGTATAGCTGGGACAGGTAACACCGGGGAGCTGTTTTTT.

This clonotype was counted many times. The chain joins TRBV3-1 to TRBJ1-1; D remains unclear. The CDR3 runs to 14 residues. Trimming pared 1 base from V and 2 bases from J, leaving 8 bases between. CDR1 and CDR2 from the germline V gene are LGHDT and YNNKEL (reference sequence). This CDR3 reads CASSQGSHNTEAFF. DNA for the CDR3: TGTGCCAGCAGCCAAGGGTCCCACAACACTGAAGCTTTCTTT.

This clonotype was observed at least ten times. This rearrangement joins TRBV27 to TRBJ2-7; D unresolved. The CDR3 is 13 amino acids. Between the trimmed V and J ends, which lost 7 bases and 2 bases, there was a span of 12 bases. Germline V gene data show CDR1 as MNHEY and CDR2 as SMNVEV (reference sequence). CDR3 nucleotides: TGTGCCAGCACCCGGGTCGGAGCCTACGAGCAGTACTTC. Encoded protein: CASTRVGAYEQYF.

The gene calls are TRBV20-1 and TRBJ2-1; tentative D call: TRBD1 (8 bases). The V end lost 7 bases, the J end lost 4 bases, and 20 bases lay between the germline ends. The CDR3 extends over 15 amino acids. Germline V gene lookup returns CDR1 DFQATT and CDR2 SNEGSKA (reference sequence). The CDR3 region has the DNA TGCAGTGTGGGAAGGAACAGGGGGGGGTACAATGAGCAGTTCTTC. Protein: CSVGRNRGGYNEQFF.

This clonotype was observed at least ten times. The chain joins TRBV29-1 to TRBJ2-3, with 7 positions matching TRBD1. CDR3 length: 16 amino acids. With 4 bases clipped from V and 0 bases from J, the junction kept 10 bases outside the gene matches. Germline lookup yields CDR1 SQVTM and CDR2 ANQGSEA. CDR3 residues: CSVGQGRVGSTDTQYF. The CDR3 DNA is TGCAGCGTTGGACAGGGAAGAGTCGGAAGCACAGATACGCAGTATTTT.

This clonotype was counted ten times or more. The V call is TRBV5-1, the J call TRBJ2-7; D is ambiguous. The CDR3 spans 14 residues. The V gene lost 0 bases and the J gene lost 2 bases, with 9 bases spanning the gap. From germline, CDR1 is SGHRS and CDR2 YFSETQ. This CDR3 is CASSLGQSAYEQYF. The CDR3 DNA is TGCGCCAGCAGCTTGGGTCAGTCAGCCTACGAGCAGTACTTC.

This clonotype was observed at least ten times. This chain joins TRBV3-1 and TRBJ1-1; the D is unclear. The CDR3 runs to 15 residues. V was trimmed by 0 bases and J by 5 bases, leaving 13 bases between them. Germline loops: CDR1 LGHDT, CDR2 YNNKEL (reference sequence). The CDR3 DNA reads TGTGCCAGCAGCCAAGAACCGACGGTTAGGACTGAAGCTTTCTTT. Its protein product is CASSQEPTVRTEAFF.